The 16 T cell receptor beta chains listed next were all sequenced from one sample in a study of blood T cell repertoires in COVID-19 (dated by TCRdb to the early 2020s). The library was generated by the immunoSEQ multiplex PCR assay. The immuneACCESS repertoire file appears here via TCRdb, limited to in-frame rearrangements. These files lack a portion of the clones; in checked studies, under half of the deficit traces to unresolved V genes, and the cause of the others is not known. For this sample there are fewer than 200,000 clones; around nine tenths appear just once. The ten largest clones represent 2.5% to 3.5% of the sample. Material for sequencing was peripheral blood. The receptor set was obtained from a man aged 40-55 years with active or convalescent COVID-19.

The genes are TRBV19 and TRBJ2-1; TRBD1 might be the D (5 bases). Trimming took 6 bases from V and 2 from J, leaving 17 bases between them. The germline gives CDR1 LNHDA, CDR2 SQIVND (reference sequence). The CDR3 is 16 residues long. The CDR3 bases are TGTGCCAGTAGAGACCCAGGGCACAGCACCTACAATGAGCAGTTCTTC. This codes for CASRDPGHSTYNEQFF.

The genes are TRBV10-3 and TRBJ1-2; D is ambiguous. The CDR3 contains 11 residues. The germline gives CDR1 ENHRY, CDR2 SYGVKD. V gave up 11 bases and J gave up 7 bases, with 14 bases separating them. The CDR3 region has the DNA TGTGCCCCCTGGGGAGTTCCTGGCTACACCTTC. Protein product: CAPWGVPGYTF.

The V and J genes are TRBV2 and TRBJ2-3; 15 positions agree with TRBD2. This CDR3 is 15 amino acids long. Germline assignment: CDR1 SNHLY and CDR2 FYNNEI. The trim removed 6 bases at V and 3 bases at J, leaving 1 base unmatched. In nucleotides, the CDR3 is TGTGCCAGCAGGGGACTAGCGGGGGGTACAGATACGCAGTATTTT. It yields the protein CASRGLAGGTDTQYF.

The chain joins TRBV27 to TRBJ2-5, with 9 bases that match TRBD1. V trimming: 3 bases; J trimming: 2 bases; junction bases outside the gene matches: 10. CDR1 and CDR2 (germline): MNHEY, SMNVEV (reference sequence). This CDR3 spans 17 amino acids. In DNA, the CDR3 is TGTGCCAGCAGTTTGAAGCCCCGGGACAGGGTACAAGAGACCCAGTACTTC. Its translation: CASSLKPRDRVQETQYF.

The V call is TRBV28, the J call TRBJ1-2; 9 nucleotides line up with TRBD1. The CDR3 consists of 13 residues. The V gene end was trimmed by 4 bases and the J gene end by 7 bases; junction bases not matched to a gene: 4. CDR1 is MDHEN, CDR2 SYDVKM, per germline. This CDR3 reads CASSWTGAAGYTF. The CDR3 DNA reads as TGTGCCAGCAGTTGGACAGGGGCGGCTGGCTACACCTTC.

The gene calls are TRBV6-2 or TRBV6-3 and TRBJ1-6; D perhaps matches TRBD1 (6 bases). Per the germline V gene, CDR1 is MNHEY and CDR2 is SVGEGT. V shed 5 bases and J shed 9 bases, with 8 bases lying between them. The CDR3 consists of 12 residues. In nucleotides, the CDR3 is TGTGCCAGCAGTCAGGGGATTTCACCCCTCCACTTT. As protein: CASSQGISPLHF.

This clone has more than one count but fewer than ten. The chain recombines TRBV5-1 with TRBJ1-2, with TRBD1 identical over 7 bases. Germline V gene lookup returns CDR1 SGHRS and CDR2 YFSETQ. V lost 5 bases and J lost 0; bases outside the gene matches: 13. This CDR3 comprises 17 residues. The DNA for the CDR3 is TGCGCCAGCAGGCTAGGGACAGTAGGCCTAGCTAACTATGGCTACACCTTC. Its translation is CASRLGTVGLANYGYTF. Full variable domain (missing parts from reference TRBV5-1 and TRBJ1-2): KAGVTQTPRYLIKTRGQQVTLSCSPISGHRSVSWYQQTPGQGLQFLFEYFSETQRNKGNFPGRFSGRQFSNSRSEMNVSTLELGDSALYLCASRLGTVGLANYGYTFGSGTRLTVV.

The V and J genes are TRBV7-3 and TRBJ2-5; tentatively, D is TRBD2 (6 bases). This CDR3 is built from 15 residues. V was trimmed by 2 bases and J by 4 bases, leaving 14 bases between them. From germline, CDR1 is SGHTA and CDR2 FQGTGA. CDR3 nucleotide sequence: TGTGCCAGCAGCTTACTCACGGGAGCAGGAGAGACCCAGTACTTC. This sequence encodes CASSLLTGAGETQYF.

This chain links TRBV27 with TRBJ1-4; D remains unclear. Trimming removed 5 bases at V and 0 bases at J, with 4 bases between. This CDR3 has 13 amino acids. The germline V gene has CDR1 MNHEY and CDR2 SMNVEV (reference sequence). In DNA form, the CDR3 reads TGTGCCAGCAGTCCTCCAACTAATGAAAAACTGTTTTTT. It specifies CASSPPTNEKLFF.

CDR3 in DNA: TGCGCCAGCAGCTTGATGGGGAGAGACACCGGGGAGCTGTTTTTT. Protein product: CASSLMGRDTGELFF. The chain combines TRBV5-1 with TRBJ2-2; tentative D call: TRBD2 (5 bases). The CDR3 has 15 amino acids. Trimming stripped 1 base from V and 3 bases from J, with 10 bases between. CDR1 is SGHRS, CDR2 YFSETQ, per germline.

This chain links TRBV15 with TRBJ1-5; a possible D gene is TRBD1 (5 bases). Trimming shortened V by 0 bases and J by 8 bases, and 17 bases separated the two germline ends. This CDR3 spans 16 amino acids. Germline V lookup: CDR1 LNHNV, CDR2 YYDKDF (reference sequence). This chain's CDR3 is CATSRDRATGREPQHF. The CDR3 region has the DNA TGTGCCACCAGCAGAGATCGGGCCACCGGCAGGGAGCCCCAGCATTTT.

This chain joins TRBV28 and TRBJ1-2; no clear D gene. V lost 6 bases and J 4 bases, leaving 12 bases between the germline ends. CDR1 is MDHEN, CDR2 SYDVKM, per germline. The CDR3 is 13 amino acids. The CDR3 bases are TGTGCCAGCAGCCCGGGATTATCCTATGGCTACACCTTC. Protein sequence: CASSPGLSYGYTF.

The sample holds one count of this clone. The chain employs TRBV6-4 and TRBJ2-3, with D perhaps matching TRBD1 (6 bases). CDR3 length: 15 residues. The V gene's germline CDR1 is MRHNA and CDR2 SNTAGT. V was clipped by 6 bases and J by 2 bases, with 15 bases between them. The CDR3 region is CASSDGTTSTDTQYF. In DNA, the CDR3 is TGTGCCAGCAGCGACGGGACAACCTCCACAGATACGCAGTATTTT.

V gene TRBV30 combines with J gene TRBJ2-5; TRBD1 is a possible D gene (5 bases). Germline V gene sequence: CDR1 GTSNPN, CDR2 SVGIG (reference sequence). The V end lost 5 bases, the J end lost 3 bases, and 10 bases lay between the germline ends. CDR3 length: 12 residues. The CDR3 DNA sequence: TGTGCCTGGTCAGGGAACGAAGAGACCCAGTACTTC. It encodes CAWSGNEETQYF.

In DNA form, the CDR3 reads TGTGCCAGCAGCTCCGGACAGGCGAGGGAAAAACTGTTTTTT. It translates to CASSSGQAREKLFF. The gene calls are TRBV28 and TRBJ1-4; 7 bases match TRBD1. The germline CDR1 and CDR2 sequences are MDHEN and SYDVKM. There are 14 residues in the CDR3. V trimming: 6 bases; J trimming: 8 bases; junction bases outside the gene matches: 9.

The J gene is TRBJ2-3, the V gene TRBV4-1; 10 nucleotides line up with TRBD2. Trimming took 4 bases from V and 1 from J; bases not matched to a gene: 8. This CDR3 region has 17 residues. Germline CDR1 is MGHRA and CDR2 is YSYEKL. Here the CDR3 reads CASSLSTSGAGTDTQYF. The CDR3 DNA is TGCGCCAGCAGCCTTAGTACTAGCGGGGCTGGCACAGATACGCAGTATTTT.